These T cell receptor beta chains were read from a single sample in a study of T cells expressing NK-cell markers. Following a re-call of the 5' RACE reads, TCRdb has one entry per CDR3 protein and lacks DNA. The sample includes 400,000 to 500,000 distinct CDR3 sequences. The sequenced material came from blood T cells: a sorted CD56 or NKG2C T cell subset, CD4+ or CD8+ T cells, or bulk PBMC T cells (not recorded which). These receptor sequences come from a woman between 18 and 70 years old in good health. Each CDR3 is given with its conserved first and last residue. The order of the fields is V gene, J gene, CDR3 protein.

V: TRBV29-1; J: TRBJ1-4; CDR3: CSVGDRGNEKLFF
V: TRBV6-5; J: TRBJ2-3; CDR3: CASSYSQGQGTDTQYF
V: TRBV12-3/TRBV12-4; J: TRBJ2-3; CDR3: CASSSPSTDTQYF
V: TRBV12-3/TRBV12-4; J: TRBJ2-2; CDR3: CASSLSGKGDTGELFF
V: TRBV12-3/TRBV12-4; J: TRBJ2-2; CDR3: CASSSWDRANTGELFF
V: TRBV4-3; J: TRBJ1-2; CDR3: CASSLTSGDLEGYTF
V: TRBV6-5; J: TRBJ1-2; CDR3: CASSYEGQGATYGYTF
V: TRBV20-1; J: TRBJ2-1; CDR3: CSARDPRGAYNEQFF
V: TRBV27; J: TRBJ2-1; CDR3: CASSFQTSGDFEQFF
V: TRBV20-1; J: TRBJ2-5; CDR3: CSARDGDRVQETQYF
V: TRBV21-1; J: TRBJ2-3; CDR3: CASSRGGTGRSDTQYF
V: TRBV12-3/TRBV12-4; J: TRBJ1-2; CDR3: CASSWGQGNYGYTF
V: TRBV9; J: TRBJ2-2; CDR3: CASSVVWRGPDTGELFF
V: TRBV4-2; J: TRBJ1-1; CDR3: CASSQENTEAFF
V: TRBV6-1; J: TRBJ2-1; CDR3: CASRVLTGTSYNEQFF
V: TRBV12-3/TRBV12-4; J: TRBJ2-5; CDR3: CASSLFGGGKETQYF
V: TRBV21-1; J: TRBJ2-7; CDR3: CASSNGTGFYEQYF
V: TRBV9; J: TRBJ2-3; CDR3: CASSPPRATDTQYF
V: TRBV27; J: TRBJ1-2; CDR3: CASSGGGDYGYTF
V: TRBV12-3/TRBV12-4; J: TRBJ2-1; CDR3: CASSLIVNNNEQFF
V: TRBV27; J: TRBJ1-2; CDR3: CASSSPWGAGYTF
V: TRBV6-1; J: TRBJ1-1; CDR3: CASSENRANTEAFF
V: TRBV28; J: TRBJ2-7; CDR3: CASSFAGAGESGEQYF
V: TRBV7-7; J: TRBJ2-3; CDR3: CASSQTGSSTDTQYF
V: TRBV23-1; J: TRBJ2-2; CDR3: CASSHGRNTGELFF
V: TRBV5-1; J: TRBJ2-2; CDR3: CASSLSYSNYNTGELFF
V: TRBV6-5; J: TRBJ2-1; CDR3: CASSYSGRFINEQFF
V: TRBV29-1; J: TRBJ1-1; CDR3: CSVAGINTEAFF
V: TRBV10-3; J: TRBJ1-3; CDR3: CAISDKAEDTIYF
V: TRBV11-2; J: TRBJ1-6; CDR3: CASSPTVKINSPLHF
V: TRBV18; J: TRBJ1-5; CDR3: CASSPTAGNQPQHF
V: TRBV12-3/TRBV12-4; J: TRBJ1-1; CDR3: CASSLVAEAFF
V: TRBV6-5; J: TRBJ2-1; CDR3: CASSYSPRGGSYNEQFF
V: TRBV13; J: TRBJ1-1; CDR3: CASSSEGGVAEAFF
V: TRBV5-6; J: TRBJ2-1; CDR3: CASSGGLAGEFEQFF
V: TRBV5-4; J: TRBJ2-3; CDR3: CASSWGLAGIDTQYF
V: TRBV4-3; J: TRBJ2-3; CDR3: CASSQDFPGARTDTQYF